This TCR beta chain was identified in a study of blood T cell repertoires in COVID-19. Across the study: The samples span acute and convalescent COVID-19 from the United States, Italy and Spain. The analysed material was cDNA or gDNA that came from T cells, B-cell-depleted T cells, or PBMCs.

Measured with immunoSEQ multiplex PCR; TCRdb has only the in-frame clones, and not every one. The sample yields some 60,000 clones, 80% to 85% seen once. From germline, CDR1 is MNHEY and CDR2 SVGEGT. The CDR3 is 14 amino acids. Trimming removed 2 bases from V and 4 bases from J, with 11 bases in between. The source is an older man with COVID-19, enrolled during active disease. The sample taken for sequencing was peripheral blood. The rearrangement links TRBV6-2 or TRBV6-3 to TRBJ1-1, with a possible D match to TRBD1 (6 bases). The DNA for the CDR3 is TGTGCCAGCAGTTACACAGGGCAGGGCACTGAAGCTTTCTTT. Translated, it gives CASSYTGQGTEAFF.